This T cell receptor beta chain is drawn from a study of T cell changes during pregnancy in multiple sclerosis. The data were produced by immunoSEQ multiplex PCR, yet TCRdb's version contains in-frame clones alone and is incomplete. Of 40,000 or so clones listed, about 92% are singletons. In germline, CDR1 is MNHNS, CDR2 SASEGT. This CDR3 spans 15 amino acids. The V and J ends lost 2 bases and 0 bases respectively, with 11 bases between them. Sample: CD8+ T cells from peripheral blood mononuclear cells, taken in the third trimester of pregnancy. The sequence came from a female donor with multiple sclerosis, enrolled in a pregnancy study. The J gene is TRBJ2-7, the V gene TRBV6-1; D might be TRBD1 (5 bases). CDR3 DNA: TGTGCCAGCAGTGAATTTGGGGCTATCTCCTACGAGCAGTACTTC. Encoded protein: CASSEFGAISYEQYF.